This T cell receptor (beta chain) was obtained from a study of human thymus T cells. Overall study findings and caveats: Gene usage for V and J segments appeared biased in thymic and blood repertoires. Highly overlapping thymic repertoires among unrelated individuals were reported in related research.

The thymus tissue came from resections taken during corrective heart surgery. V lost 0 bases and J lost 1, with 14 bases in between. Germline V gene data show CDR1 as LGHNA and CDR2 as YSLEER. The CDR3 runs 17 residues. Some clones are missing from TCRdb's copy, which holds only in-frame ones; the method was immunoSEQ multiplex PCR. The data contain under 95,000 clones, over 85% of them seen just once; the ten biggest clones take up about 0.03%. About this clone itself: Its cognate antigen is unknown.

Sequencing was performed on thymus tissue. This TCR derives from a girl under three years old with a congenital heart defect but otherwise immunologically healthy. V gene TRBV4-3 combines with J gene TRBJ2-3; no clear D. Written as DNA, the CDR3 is TGCGCCAGCAGCCAAGAGAAAGTCCGAGTTGGCACAGATACGCAGTATTTT. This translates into CASSQEKVRVGTDTQYF.